This T cell receptor beta chain was found in a study of blood T cell repertoires in COVID-19. The overall study: Material from acute and convalescent COVID-19 was sourced from the United States, Italy and Spain.

This CDR3 has 15 residues. The V end lost 1 base, the J end lost 4 bases, and 11 bases lay between the germline ends. Germline CDR1 LGHNT, CDR2 FRNRAP. Original data processing: The assay estimated nucleated cells by amplifying reference gene primers. The repertoire was sequenced with immunoSEQ multiplex PCR; TCRdb's copy has only in-frame clones and lacks some. The V and J calls and clone size come from that table; D and trimming were worked out from the DNA. The table lists approximately 400,000 clones, more than 65% of them singletons. The receptor was isolated from a human donor with acute or convalescent COVID-19. The donor label of this sample is uncertain. The chain has TRBV12-5 and TRBJ2-1, with a weak D call TRBD1 (5 bases). Sequences were obtained from peripheral blood. For the CDR3, the DNA is TGTGCTAGTGGTTTGGAGGCAGGGTTATACAATGAGCAGTTCTTC. Its protein product is CASGLEAGLYNEQFF.